This is a list of T cell receptor beta chains from one sample in a study of blood T cell repertoires in COVID-19. Method: immunoSEQ multiplex PCR; TCRdb's copy keeps in-frame clones and lacks some. The table shows 350,000 to 500,000 clones, with roughly 84% occurring only once. Sequenced material: PBMCs or T cells enriched from blood (not recorded which). The receptor set was obtained from a woman aged 18-29 years who had been exposed to COVID-19. The CDR3 runs from the conserved cysteine through the conserved F or W. A D gene is named only where the DNA matches it firmly. Part of the rows lack a size; the others show once, few, many or a class for expanded clones.

j_gene	v_gene	d_gene	abundance	CDR3aa	CDR3nt
TRBJ2-7	TRBV28	.	.	CASKKSSYEQYF	TGTGCCAGCAAGAAGAGCTCCTACGAGCAGTACTTC
TRBJ2-2	TRBV5-1	.	.	CASSPLGDTGELFF	TGCGCCAGCAGCCCCCTCGGGGACACCGGGGAGCTGTTTTTT
TRBJ2-3	TRBV29-1	.	.	CSVQWDYTQYF	TGCAGCGTCCAGTGGGACTATACGCAGTATTTT
TRBJ2-7	TRBV2	TRBD2	.	CASSDGLAGGGYEQYF	TGTGCCAGCAGCGACGGACTAGCGGGAGGGGGCTACGAGCAGTACTTC
TRBJ2-5	TRBV9	.	.	CASSVEQTRGRETQYF	TGTGCCAGCAGCGTAGAACAAACTCGCGGTCGGGAGACCCAGTACTTC
TRBJ1-2	TRBV28	TRBD1	once	CASSFPGGGYGYTF	TGTGCCAGCAGTTTCCCAGGGGGCGGCTATGGCTACACCTTC
TRBJ2-7	TRBV28	.	.	CASGRPAPYEQYF	TGTGCCAGCGGGCGACCGGCGCCCTACGAGCAGTACTTC
TRBJ2-5	TRBV18	TRBD2	once	CASSPRGAGGPKETQYF	TGTGCCAGCTCACCCCGTGGAGCGGGAGGGCCCAAAGAGACCCAGTACTTC
TRBJ1-1	TRBV6-4	.	.	CASSGGEDTEAFF	TGTGCCAGCAGTGGTGGGGAGGACACTGAAGCTTTCTTT
TRBJ2-1	TRBV7-2	.	.	CASSLERGKVNEQFF	TGTGCCAGCAGCTTGGAAAGGGGGAAAGTAAATGAGCAGTTCTTC
TRBJ2-7	TRBV6-5	.	.	CARKLSHEQYF	TGTGCCAGAAAGCTTTCCCACGAGCAGTACTTC
TRBJ2-7	TRBV6-2/TRBV6-3	TRBD1	few	CASSGPLGQGTSYEQYF	TGTGCCAGCAGTGGGCCCCTCGGACAGGGTACCTCCTACGAGCAGTACTTC
TRBJ2-6	TRBV7-2	.	.	CACKGTGANVLTF	TGTGCCTGCAAGGGGACTGGGGCCAACGTCCTGACTTTC
TRBJ1-5	TRBV7-8	.	.	CASSLQGALSNQPQHF	TGTGCCAGCAGCCTACAGGGTGCTTTGAGCAATCAGCCCCAGCATTTT
TRBJ2-3	TRBV28	TRBD2	.	CASSYLAGGLGDTQYF	TGTGCCAGCAGTTATCTAGCGGGAGGTTTAGGAGATACGCAGTATTTT
TRBJ2-1	TRBV7-8	TRBD2	few	CASSLQAGAEQFF	TGTGCCAGCAGCTTACAAGCGGGAGCTGAGCAGTTCTTC
TRBJ1-1	TRBV6-6	TRBD1	.	CASRTTGDGTEAFF	TGTGCCAGCAGGACGACAGGGGATGGGACTGAAGCTTTCTTT
TRBJ2-1	TRBV5-1	TRBD2	.	CASSLRTSGIPSEQFF	TGCGCCAGCAGCTTGCGGACTAGCGGTATCCCGAGTGAGCAGTTCTTC
TRBJ1-1	TRBV7-8	TRBD1	.	CASSLVGTGAEAFF	TGTGCCAGCAGCTTAGTCGGGACAGGGGCTGAAGCTTTCTTT
TRBJ2-1	TRBV14	TRBD2	.	CASSQLAGISYNEQFF	TGTGCCAGCAGCCAACTAGCGGGGATCTCCTACAATGAGCAGTTCTTC
TRBJ2-1	TRBV14	.	once	CASSQDAGLSSYNEQFF	TGTGCCAGCAGCCAAGATGCAGGTCTGAGCTCCTACAATGAGCAGTTCTTC
TRBJ1-5	TRBV2	TRBD1	.	CASSGGPGGRLGNQPQHF	TGTGCCAGCAGTGGGGGCCCAGGGGGCCGCCTGGGCAATCAGCCCCAGCATTTT
TRBJ2-1	TRBV19	.	once	CASSITPNNEQFF	TGTGCCAGTAGTATTACTCCAAACAATGAGCAGTTCTTC
TRBJ1-1	TRBV15	TRBD1	.	CATSSRTGGFTEAFF	TGTGCCACCAGCTCGCGGACAGGGGGCTTTACTGAAGCTTTCTTT
TRBJ2-2	TRBV6-1	TRBD1	.	CASSEDDRAGGELFF	TGTGCCAGCAGTGAGGACGACAGGGCCGGCGGGGAGCTGTTTTTT
TRBJ1-4	TRBV15	TRBD1	once	CATSSDSTGLNEKLFF	TGTGCCACCAGCAGCGATTCGACAGGGCTGAATGAAAAACTGTTTTTT
TRBJ1-6	TRBV4-3	TRBD1	few	CASSQVYRGNSPLHF	TGCGCCAGCAGCCAAGTATACAGGGGTAATTCACCCCTCCACTTT
TRBJ1-2	TRBV28	.	.	CASSPGIGNNYGYTF	TGTGCCAGCAGTCCCGGGATAGGGAACAACTATGGCTACACCTTC
TRBJ1-4	TRBV5-1	TRBD1	.	CASSRDRVNEKLFF	TGCGCCAGCAGCCGGGACAGGGTTAATGAAAAACTGTTTTTT
TRBJ1-1	TRBV5-8	.	.	CASSFGGMNTEAFF	TGTGCCAGCAGCTTCGGGGGGATGAACACTGAAGCTTTCTTT
TRBJ1-2	TRBV19	TRBD1	.	CASSIYQGARGYTF	TGTGCCAGTAGTATCTATCAGGGGGCGCGAGGCTACACCTTC
TRBJ1-2	TRBV28	TRBD1	.	CASSLDRVPYGYTF	TGTGCCAGCAGCCTGGACAGGGTGCCCTATGGCTACACCTTC
TRBJ2-1	TRBV7-2	.	.	CASSSQRNEQFF	TGTGCCAGCAGCTCGCAGCGGAATGAGCAGTTCTTC
TRBJ2-2	TRBV6-4	TRBD2	.	CASSSGRDTGELFF	TGTGCCAGCAGCAGCGGGAGGGACACCGGGGAGCTGTTTTTT
TRBJ1-2	TRBV27	.	.	CASSFSGEHGYTF	TGTGCCAGCAGTTTCTCAGGGGAACATGGCTACACCTTC
TRBJ2-1	TRBV5-1	TRBD1	.	CASSGTGDEQFF	TGCGCCAGCAGCGGGACAGGCGATGAGCAGTTCTTC
TRBJ1-5	TRBV5-1	.	.	CASSWGPNQPQHF	TGCGCCAGCAGCTGGGGCCCCAATCAGCCCCAGCATTTT
TRBJ2-6	TRBV19	.	.	CASSSTGANVLTF	TGTGCCAGTAGTAGTACTGGGGCCAACGTCCTGACTTTC
TRBJ2-1	TRBV19	TRBD1	.	CASLSGQSSYNEQFF	TGTGCCAGTCTGTCGGGACAGTCCTCCTACAATGAGCAGTTCTTC
TRBJ1-4	TRBV7-9	.	few	CASQGWTLSEKLFF	TGTGCCAGCCAGGGGTGGACATTAAGTGAAAAACTGTTTTTT
TRBJ2-1	TRBV28	.	.	CASSLRGNEQFF	TGTGCCAGCAGTTTAAGAGGGAATGAGCAGTTCTTC
TRBJ2-7	TRBV28	.	.	CASSAVGVSYEQYF	TGTGCCAGCAGTGCCGTAGGGGTCTCCTACGAGCAGTACTTC
TRBJ2-3	TRBV27	.	.	CASSHTKGGTQYF	TGTGCCAGCAGCCACACCAAAGGGGGTACGCAGTATTTT
TRBJ1-5	TRBV11-2	TRBD1	.	CASSFGQGNQPQHF	TGTGCCAGCAGCTTCGGACAGGGCAATCAGCCCCAGCATTTT
TRBJ1-6	TRBV27	.	.	CASSFSFQGNNSPLHF	TGTGCCAGCAGTTTTAGCTTCCAGGGGAATAATTCACCCCTCCACTTT
TRBJ2-7	TRBV6-1	TRBD2	.	CASSEFLAGGIPYEQYF	TGTGCCAGCAGTGAATTCCTAGCGGGGGGTATTCCCTACGAGCAGTACTTC
TRBJ2-1	TRBV7-3	.	.	CASSLKGDSGASPRNEQFF	TGTGCCAGCAGCTTAAAGGGAGATTCAGGGGCATCCCCACGGAATGAGCAGTTCTTC